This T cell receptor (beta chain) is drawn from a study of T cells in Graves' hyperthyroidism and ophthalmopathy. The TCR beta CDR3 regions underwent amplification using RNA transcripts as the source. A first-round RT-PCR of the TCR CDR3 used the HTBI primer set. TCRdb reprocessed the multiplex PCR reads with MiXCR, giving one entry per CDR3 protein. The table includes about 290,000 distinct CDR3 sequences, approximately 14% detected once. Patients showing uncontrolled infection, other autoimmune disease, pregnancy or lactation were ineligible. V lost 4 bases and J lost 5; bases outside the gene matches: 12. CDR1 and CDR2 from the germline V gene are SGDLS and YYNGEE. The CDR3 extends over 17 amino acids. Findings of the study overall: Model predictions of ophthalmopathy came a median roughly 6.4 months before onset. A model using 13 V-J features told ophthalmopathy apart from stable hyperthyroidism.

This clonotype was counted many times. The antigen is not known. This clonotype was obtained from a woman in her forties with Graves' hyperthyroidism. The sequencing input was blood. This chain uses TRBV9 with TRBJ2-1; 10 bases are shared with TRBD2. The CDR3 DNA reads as TGTGCCAGCAGCACACGCCTGCTAGCGGGAGTAAACAATGAGCAGTTCTTC. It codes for CASSTRLLAGVNNEQFF.